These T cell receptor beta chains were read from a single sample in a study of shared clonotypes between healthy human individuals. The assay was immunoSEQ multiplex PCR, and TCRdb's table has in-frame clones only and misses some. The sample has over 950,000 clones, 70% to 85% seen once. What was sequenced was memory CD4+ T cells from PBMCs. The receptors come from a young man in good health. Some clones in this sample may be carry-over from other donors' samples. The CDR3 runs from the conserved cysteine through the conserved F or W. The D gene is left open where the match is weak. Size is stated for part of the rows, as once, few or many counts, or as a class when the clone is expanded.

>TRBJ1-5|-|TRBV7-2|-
CASSPGPDQPQHF
TGTGCCAGCAGCCCGGGGCCGGATCAGCCCCAGCATTTT
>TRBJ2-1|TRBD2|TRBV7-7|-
CASSPTLGLAHEQFF
TGTGCCAGCAGCCCCACCCTCGGACTAGCCCATGAGCAGTTCTTC
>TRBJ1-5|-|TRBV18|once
CASSPDKSQPQHF
TGTGCCAGCTCACCGGATAAATCTCAGCCCCAGCATTTT
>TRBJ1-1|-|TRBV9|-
CASSVEGRTEAFF
TGTGCCAGCAGCGTCGAGGGAAGGACTGAAGCTTTCTTT
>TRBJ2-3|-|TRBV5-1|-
CASSLVGGPTDTQYF
TGCGCCAGCAGCTTGGTAGGCGGACCCACTGATACGCAGTATTTT
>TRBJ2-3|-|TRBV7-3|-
CASSPRPEWDTQYF
TGTGCCAGCAGCCCTCGGCCGGAATGGGATACGCAGTATTTT
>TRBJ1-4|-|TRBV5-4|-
CASSLQGGEKLFF
TGTGCCAGCAGCTTGCAGGGTGGGGAAAAACTGTTTTTT
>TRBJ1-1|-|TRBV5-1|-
CASNPGPNTNTEAFF
TGCGCCAGCAACCCCGGGCCGAACACAAACACTGAAGCTTTCTTT
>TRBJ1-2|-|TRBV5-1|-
CASRDSPGYGYTF
TGCGCCAGCAGGGACAGTCCGGGATATGGCTACACCTTC
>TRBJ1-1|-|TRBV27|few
CASSHGQSTEAFF
TGTGCCAGCAGTCATGGACAGTCCACTGAAGCTTTCTTT
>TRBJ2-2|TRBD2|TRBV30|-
CAWSPGLANAGELFF
TGTGCCTGGAGTCCGGGACTAGCGAACGCCGGGGAGCTGTTTTTT
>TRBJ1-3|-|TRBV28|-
CASSSRTPGNTIYF
TGTGCCAGCAGCTCCAGGACGCCTGGAAACACCATATATTTT
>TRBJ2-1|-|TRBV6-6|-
CASRNGLSSYNEQFF
TGTGCCAGCAGGAACGGTTTGAGTTCCTACAATGAGCAGTTCTTC
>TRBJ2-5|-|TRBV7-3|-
CASSLGGKTGSQETQYF
TGTGCCAGCAGCTTGGGCGGGAAAACAGGGAGTCAAGAGACCCAGTACTTC
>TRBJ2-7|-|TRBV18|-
CASSPDSGEQYF
TGTGCCAGCTCACCGGACAGTGGCGAGCAGTACTTC
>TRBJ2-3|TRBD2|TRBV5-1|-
CASSPGASGTDTQYF
TGCGCCAGCAGCCCCGGGGCTAGCGGAACAGATACGCAGTATTTT
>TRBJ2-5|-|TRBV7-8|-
CASSQDSRSGETQYF
TGTGCCAGCAGCCAGGACTCCCGGTCAGGGGAGACCCAGTACTTC
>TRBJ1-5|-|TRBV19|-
CASSIRGIRNQPQHF
TGTGCCAGTAGTATACGCGGGATTCGCAATCAGCCCCAGCATTTT